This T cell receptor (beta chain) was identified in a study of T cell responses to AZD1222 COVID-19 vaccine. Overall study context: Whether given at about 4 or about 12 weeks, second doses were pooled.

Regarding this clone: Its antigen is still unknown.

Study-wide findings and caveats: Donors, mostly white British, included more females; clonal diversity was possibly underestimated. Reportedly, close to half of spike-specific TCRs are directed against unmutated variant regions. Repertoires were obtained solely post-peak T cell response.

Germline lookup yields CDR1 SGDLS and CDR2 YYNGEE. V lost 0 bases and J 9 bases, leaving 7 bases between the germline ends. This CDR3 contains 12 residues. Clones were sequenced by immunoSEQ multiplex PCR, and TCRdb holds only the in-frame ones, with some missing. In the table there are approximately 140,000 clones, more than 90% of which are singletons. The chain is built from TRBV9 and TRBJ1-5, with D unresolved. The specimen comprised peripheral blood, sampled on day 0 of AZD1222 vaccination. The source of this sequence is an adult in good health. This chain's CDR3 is CASSVADGPQHF. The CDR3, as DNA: TGTGCCAGCAGCGTAGCCGACGGGCCCCAGCATTTT.